The T cell receptor beta chain described here comes from a study of shared clonotypes between healthy human individuals. Here immunoSEQ multiplex PCR was the method, and the copy in TCRdb shows in-frame clones only, minus some. The sample has roughly 590,000 clones; around 95% are singletons. In regard to this clone: Its antigen is not known.

The CDR3 is 12 amino acids. CDR1 is WSHSY and CDR2 is SAAADI in the germline V gene. Trimming left V 3 bases short and J 3 bases short, with 3 bases between. General study findings and limits: As a rule, naive subsets had a larger estimated richness than memory subsets. Several donors shared around 5.2% of their naive CD4 clonotypes.

Naive CD8 cells lacked CD45RO, underwent positive selection for CCR7 and left out terminally differentiated effector memory CD45RA+ cells. The sequenced sample was naive CD8+ T cells sorted from blood. The source of this sequence is a woman in her thirties in good health. The J gene is TRBJ2-1, the V gene TRBV10-2; no clear D. As DNA, the CDR3 is TGCGCCAGCAGTGACAACTACAATGAGCAGTTCTTC. Amino acid sequence: CASSDNYNEQFF.